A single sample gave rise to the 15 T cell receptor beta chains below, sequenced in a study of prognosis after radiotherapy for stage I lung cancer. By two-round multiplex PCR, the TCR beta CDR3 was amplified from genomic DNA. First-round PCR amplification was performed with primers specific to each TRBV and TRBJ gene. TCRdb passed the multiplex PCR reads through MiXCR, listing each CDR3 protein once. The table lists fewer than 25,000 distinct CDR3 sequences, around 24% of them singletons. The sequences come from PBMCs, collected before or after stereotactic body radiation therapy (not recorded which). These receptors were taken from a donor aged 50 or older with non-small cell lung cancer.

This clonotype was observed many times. This chain's CDR3 is CSARDYSSYEQYF. In DNA form, the CDR3 reads TGCAGTGCTAGAGATTATAGCTCCTACGAGCAGTACTTC. The chain carries TRBV20-1 and TRBJ2-7; D not certain. From germline, CDR1 is DFQATT and CDR2 SNEGSKA (reference sequence). The CDR3 consists of 13 residues. The ends were cut back, 0 bases at V and 0 bases at J, with 6 bases in the middle.

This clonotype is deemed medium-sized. This chain's CDR3 is CSASRGLAGYEQFF. As DNA, the CDR3 is TGCAGTGCTAGCCGCGGACTAGCTGGGTATGAGCAGTTCTTC. This rearrangement joins TRBV20-1 to TRBJ2-1, with TRBD2 matching over 8 bases. The CDR3 runs 14 residues. After removal of 3 bases from V and 8 bases from J, the junction contained 9 bases not matched to a gene. Per germline, CDR1 DFQATT and CDR2 SNEGSKA (reference sequence).

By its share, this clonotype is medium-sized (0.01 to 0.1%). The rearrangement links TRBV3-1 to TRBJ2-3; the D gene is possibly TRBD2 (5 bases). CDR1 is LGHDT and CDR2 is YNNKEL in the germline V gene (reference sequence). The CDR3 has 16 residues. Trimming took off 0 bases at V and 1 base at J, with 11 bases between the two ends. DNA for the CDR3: TGTGCCAGCAGCCAAGATGAGGGCCTCGGCACAGATACGCAGTATTTT. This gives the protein CASSQDEGLGTDTQYF.

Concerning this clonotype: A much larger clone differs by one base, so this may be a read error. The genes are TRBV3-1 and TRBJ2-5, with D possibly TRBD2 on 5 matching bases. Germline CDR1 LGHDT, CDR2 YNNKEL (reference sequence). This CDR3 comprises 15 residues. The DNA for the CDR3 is TGTGCCAGCAGCCCCTCTTTTCCGAGGGTGGTGACCAAGTACTTC. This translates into CASSPSFPRVVTKYF.

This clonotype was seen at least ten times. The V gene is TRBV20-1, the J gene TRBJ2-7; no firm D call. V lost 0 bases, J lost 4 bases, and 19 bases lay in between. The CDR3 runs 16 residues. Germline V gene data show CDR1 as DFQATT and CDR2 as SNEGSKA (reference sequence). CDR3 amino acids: CSARDSRSEIMYEQYF. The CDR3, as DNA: TGCAGTGCTAGAGATTCAAGGTCCGAAATCATGTACGAGCAGTACTTC.

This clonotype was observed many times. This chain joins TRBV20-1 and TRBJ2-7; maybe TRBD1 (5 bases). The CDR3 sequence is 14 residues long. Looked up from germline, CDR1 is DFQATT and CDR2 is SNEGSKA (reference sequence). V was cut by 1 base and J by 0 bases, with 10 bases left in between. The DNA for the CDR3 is TGCAGTGCTAGAGCGCGGACAAACTCCTACGAGCAGTACTTC. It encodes CSARARTNSYEQYF.

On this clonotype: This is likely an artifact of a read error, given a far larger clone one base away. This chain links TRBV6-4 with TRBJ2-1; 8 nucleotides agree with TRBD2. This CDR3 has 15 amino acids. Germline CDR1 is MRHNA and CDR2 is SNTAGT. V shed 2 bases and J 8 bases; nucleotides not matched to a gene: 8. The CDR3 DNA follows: TGTGCCAGCAGTGACGGTACGGGAGGGCCGGATGAGCAGTTCTTC. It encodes CASSDGTGGPDEQFF.

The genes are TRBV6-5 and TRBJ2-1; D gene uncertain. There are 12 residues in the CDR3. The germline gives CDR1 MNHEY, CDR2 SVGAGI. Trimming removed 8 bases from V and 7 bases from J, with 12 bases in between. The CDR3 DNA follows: TGTGCCAGCGGTTCCTCTTTGAATGAGCAGTTCTTC. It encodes CASGSSLNEQFF.

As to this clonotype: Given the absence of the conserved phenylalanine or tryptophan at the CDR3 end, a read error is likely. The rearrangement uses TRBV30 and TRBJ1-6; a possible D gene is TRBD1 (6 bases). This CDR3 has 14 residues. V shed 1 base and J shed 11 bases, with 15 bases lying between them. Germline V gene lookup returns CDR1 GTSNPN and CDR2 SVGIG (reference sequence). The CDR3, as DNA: TGTGCCTGGAGTGGGTTGACAGGCACCCCACCCCTCCACTCT. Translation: CAWSGLTGTPPLHS.

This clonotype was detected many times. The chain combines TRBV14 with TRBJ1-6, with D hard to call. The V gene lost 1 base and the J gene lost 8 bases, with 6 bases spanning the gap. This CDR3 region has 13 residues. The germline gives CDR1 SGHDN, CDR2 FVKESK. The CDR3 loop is CASSQVMDSPLHF. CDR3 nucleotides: TGTGCCAGCAGCCAAGTAATGGATTCACCCCTCCACTTT.

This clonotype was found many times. CDR3 in DNA: TGTGCCAGCAGCTTAACCGGCGAGAGCACTGAAGCTTTCTTT. This encodes CASSLTGESTEAFF. V and J are TRBV11-3 and TRBJ1-1; D is uncertain. The germline V gene encodes CDR1 SGHNT and CDR2 YENEEA. Trimming took off 2 bases at V and 4 bases at J, with 11 bases between the two ends. This CDR3 spans 14 amino acids. Full variable domain (outside the CDR3, taken from reference TRBV11-3 and TRBJ1-1): EAGVVQSPRYKIIEKKQPVAFWCNPISGHNTLYWYLQNLGQGPELLIRYENEEAVDDSQLPKDRFSAERLKGVDSTLKIQPAELGDSAVYLCASSLTGESTEAFFGQGTRLTVV.

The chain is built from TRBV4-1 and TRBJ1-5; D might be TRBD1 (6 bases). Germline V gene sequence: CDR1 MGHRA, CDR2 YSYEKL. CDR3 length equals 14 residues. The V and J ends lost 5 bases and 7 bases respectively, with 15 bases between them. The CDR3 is CASSFRDNNQPQHF. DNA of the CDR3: TGCGCCAGCAGCTTCCGGGACAACAACCAGCCCCAGCATTTT.

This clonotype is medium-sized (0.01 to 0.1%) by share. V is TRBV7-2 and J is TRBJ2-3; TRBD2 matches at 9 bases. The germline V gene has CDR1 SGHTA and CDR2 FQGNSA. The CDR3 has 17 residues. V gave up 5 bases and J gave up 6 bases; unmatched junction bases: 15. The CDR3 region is CASSRAGASGVRDTQYF. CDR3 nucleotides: TGTGCCAGCAGCCGAGCGGGGGCTAGCGGGGTCAGGGATACGCAGTATTTT.

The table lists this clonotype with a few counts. The CDR3 protein is CSVVDGGYNTEAFF. The DNA of the CDR3 is TGCAGCGTTGTTGACGGAGGTTATAACACTGAAGCTTTCTTT. The chain links TRBV29-1 to TRBJ1-1; D gene unclear. Trimming took 4 bases from V and 2 from J, leaving 14 bases between them. This CDR3 is built from 14 residues. In germline, CDR1 is SQVTM, CDR2 ANQGSEA.

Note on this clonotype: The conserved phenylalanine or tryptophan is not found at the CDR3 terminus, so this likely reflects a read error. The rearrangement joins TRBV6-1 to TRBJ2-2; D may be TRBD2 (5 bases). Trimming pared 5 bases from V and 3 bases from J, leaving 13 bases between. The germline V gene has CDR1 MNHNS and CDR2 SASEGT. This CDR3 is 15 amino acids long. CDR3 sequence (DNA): TGTGCCAGCAGTCCCCTGGAGGTTCACACCGGGGAGCTGTTTCTT. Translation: CASSPLEVHTGELFL.